The clone carrying this T cell receptor beta chain occurred many times. The antigen is unknown. This entry is derived from a study of Graves' ophthalmopathy and Graves' hyperthyroidism. Findings of the study overall: Discrimination between ophthalmopathy and stable hyperthyroidism by a 13-signature model showed 87.88% sensitivity and 70% to 84% specificity.

Moderately to severely active ophthalmopathy under 3 months, CAS at least 3, NOSPECS at least 4. The starting material, approximately 9.7 ml of fresh peripheral blood, provided the PBMCs. RNA transcripts yielded amplified TCR beta CDR3 regions. HTBI-primed RT-PCR formed the first round, and a multiplex PCR formed the second. MiXCR, run by TCRdb on the multiplex PCR reads, gives a single entry per CDR3 protein. The table shows about 480,000 distinct CDR3 sequences, with approximately 15% occurring only once. The CDR3 extends over 15 amino acids. The germline V gene has CDR1 MNHEY and CDR2 SVGAGI. Trimming removed 0 bases at V and 2 bases at J, with 8 bases between.

The sequencing sample was made of blood. The receptor's source is a woman in her thirties with Graves' ophthalmopathy. The chain combines TRBV6-5 with TRBJ1-3; D uncertain. CDR3 sequence reads: CASSYSTEPGNTIYF. CDR3 DNA sequence: TGTGCCAGCAGTTACTCGACGGAGCCTGGAAACACCATATATTTT.